This TCR beta chain came from a study of shared clonotypes between healthy human individuals. The overall study: Each donor's CD4 naive and CD4 memory cells filled three plates apiece, CD8 naive two, and CD8 memory one.

This clone showed up just once. Its antigen is as yet unknown. General study results and limits: Sequencing of the sorted subsets was shown by rarefaction to be incomplete despite large depth.

Germline V gene lookup returns CDR1 SQVTM and CDR2 ANQGSEA. The junction had 15 bases not matched to a gene; V was cut back by 7 bases and J by 2 bases. CDR3 length equals 16 residues. Once extracted for a subset, genomic DNA was divided evenly among several immunoSEQ plates. Measured with immunoSEQ multiplex PCR; TCRdb has only the in-frame clones, and not every one. Of roughly 720,000 clones listed, 90% are singletons. The V call is TRBV29-1, the J call TRBJ2-7, with 9 bases aligning to TRBD1. The source material was memory CD8+ T cells from PBMCs. Stated subset: CD45RO+ cells pooled with CCR7-negative TemRA cells. The receptor comes from a man between 18 and 35 years old in good health. Some clones in this sample may be carry-over from other donors' samples. CDR3 coding DNA: TGCAGCGCCGACCTGGGGGGGACAGGGCATCCCTACGAGCAGTACTTC. It yields the protein CSADLGGTGHPYEQYF.